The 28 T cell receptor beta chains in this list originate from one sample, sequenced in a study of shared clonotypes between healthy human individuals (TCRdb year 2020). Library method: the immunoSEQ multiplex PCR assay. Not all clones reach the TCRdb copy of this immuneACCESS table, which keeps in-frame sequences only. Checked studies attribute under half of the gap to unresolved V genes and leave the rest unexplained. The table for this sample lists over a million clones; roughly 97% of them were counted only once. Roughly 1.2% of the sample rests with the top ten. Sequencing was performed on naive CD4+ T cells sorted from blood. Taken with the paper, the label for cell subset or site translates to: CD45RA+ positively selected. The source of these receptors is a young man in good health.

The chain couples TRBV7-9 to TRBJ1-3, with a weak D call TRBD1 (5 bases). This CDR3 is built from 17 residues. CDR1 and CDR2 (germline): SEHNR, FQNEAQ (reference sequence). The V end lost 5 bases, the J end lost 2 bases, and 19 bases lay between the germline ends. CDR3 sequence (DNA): TGTGCCAGCAGCCTCCTCCCGACAGCTCGAACTGGAAACACCATATATTTT. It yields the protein CASSLLPTARTGNTIYF.

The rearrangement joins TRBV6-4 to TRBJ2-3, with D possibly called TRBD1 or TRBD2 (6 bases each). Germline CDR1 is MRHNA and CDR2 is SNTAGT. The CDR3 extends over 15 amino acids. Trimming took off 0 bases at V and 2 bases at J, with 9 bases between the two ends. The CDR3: CASSDSGGPTDTQYF. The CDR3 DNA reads TGTGCCAGCAGTGACTCGGGGGGCCCCACAGATACGCAGTATTTT.

The CDR3 region has the DNA TGTGCCAGCAGTTTATGGGAGGGGGCGCCTCAGAGGAGCACTGAAGCTTTCTTT. Translated, it gives CASSLWEGAPQRSTEAFF. The V call is TRBV28, the J call TRBJ1-1; 7 bases line up with TRBD1. In germline, CDR1 is MDHEN, CDR2 SYDVKM. CDR3 length: 18 residues. V shed 0 bases and J 4 bases; nucleotides not matched to a gene: 14.

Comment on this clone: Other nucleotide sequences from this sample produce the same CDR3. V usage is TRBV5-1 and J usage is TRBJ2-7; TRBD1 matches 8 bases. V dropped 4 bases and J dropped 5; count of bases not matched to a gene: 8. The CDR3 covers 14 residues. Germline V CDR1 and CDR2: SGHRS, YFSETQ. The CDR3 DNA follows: TGCGCCAGCAGCCTGGACAGGGTAGGTCACGAGCAGTACTTC. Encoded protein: CASSLDRVGHEQYF. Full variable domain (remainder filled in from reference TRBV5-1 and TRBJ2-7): KAGVTQTPRYLIKTRGQQVTLSCSPISGHRSVSWYQQTPGQGLQFLFEYFSETQRNKGNFPGRFSGRQFSNSRSEMNVSTLELGDSALYLCASSLDRVGHEQYFGPGTRLTVT.

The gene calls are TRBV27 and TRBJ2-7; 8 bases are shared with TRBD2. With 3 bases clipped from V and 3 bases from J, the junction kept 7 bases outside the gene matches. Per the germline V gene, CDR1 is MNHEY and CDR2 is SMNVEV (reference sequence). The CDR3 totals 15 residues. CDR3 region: CASSFVSGIFYEQYF. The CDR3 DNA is TGTGCCAGCAGTTTTGTTAGCGGGATATTCTACGAGCAGTACTTC.

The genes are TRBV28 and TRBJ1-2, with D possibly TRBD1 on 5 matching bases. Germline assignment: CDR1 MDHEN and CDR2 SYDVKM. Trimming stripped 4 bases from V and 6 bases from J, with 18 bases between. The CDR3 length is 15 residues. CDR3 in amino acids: CASSSTPGLVNGYTF. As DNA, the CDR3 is TGTGCCAGCAGTTCCACCCCAGGGTTAGTAAATGGCTACACCTTC.

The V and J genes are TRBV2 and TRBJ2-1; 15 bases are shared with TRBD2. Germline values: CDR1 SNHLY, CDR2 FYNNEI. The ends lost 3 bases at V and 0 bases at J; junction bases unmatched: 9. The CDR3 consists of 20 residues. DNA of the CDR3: TGTGCCAGCAGTGACTCGGCCGGGACTAGCGGGAGGAGCTCCTACAATGAGCAGTTCTTC. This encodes CASSDSAGTSGRSSYNEQFF.

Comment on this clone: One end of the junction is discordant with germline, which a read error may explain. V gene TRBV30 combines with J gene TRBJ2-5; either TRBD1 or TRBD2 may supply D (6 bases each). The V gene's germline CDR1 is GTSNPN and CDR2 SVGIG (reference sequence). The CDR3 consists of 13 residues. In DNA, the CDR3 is TGTGCCTGGAAGAGGGGGGATAGAGAGGCCCAGTACTTC. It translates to CAWKRGDREAQYF.

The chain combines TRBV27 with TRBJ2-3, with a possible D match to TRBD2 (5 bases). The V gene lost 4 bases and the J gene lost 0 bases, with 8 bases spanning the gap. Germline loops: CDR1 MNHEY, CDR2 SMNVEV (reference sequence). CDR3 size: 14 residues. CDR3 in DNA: TGTGCCAGCAGTTGGTCGGGAAGCACAGATACGCAGTATTTT. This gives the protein CASSWSGSTDTQYF.

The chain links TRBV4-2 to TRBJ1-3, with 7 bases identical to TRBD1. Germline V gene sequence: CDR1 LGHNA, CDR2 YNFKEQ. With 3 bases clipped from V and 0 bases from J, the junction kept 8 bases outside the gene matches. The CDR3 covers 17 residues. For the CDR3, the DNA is TGTGCCAGCAGCCACCCGCAGGGGGACTCCTCTGGAAACACCATATATTTT. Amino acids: CASSHPQGDSSGNTIYF.

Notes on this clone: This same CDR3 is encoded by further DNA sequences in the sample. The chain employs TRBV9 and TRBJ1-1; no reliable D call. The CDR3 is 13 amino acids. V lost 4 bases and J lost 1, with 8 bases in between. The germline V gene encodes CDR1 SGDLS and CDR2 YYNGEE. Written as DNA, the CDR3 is TGTGCCAGCAGCCCGGGTGGGAACACTGAAGCTTTCTTT. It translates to CASSPGGNTEAFF.

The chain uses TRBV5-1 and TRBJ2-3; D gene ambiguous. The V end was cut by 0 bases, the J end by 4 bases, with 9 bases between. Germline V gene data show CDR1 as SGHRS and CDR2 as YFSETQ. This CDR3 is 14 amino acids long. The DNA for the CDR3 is TGCGCCAGCAGCTTGGCGAATGTTCCAGATACGCAGTATTTT. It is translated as CASSLANVPDTQYF.

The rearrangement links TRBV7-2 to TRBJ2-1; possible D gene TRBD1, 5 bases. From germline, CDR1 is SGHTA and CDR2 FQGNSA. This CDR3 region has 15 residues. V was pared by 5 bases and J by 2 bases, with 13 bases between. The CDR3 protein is CASSLGPVTYNEQFF. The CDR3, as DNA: TGTGCCAGCAGCCTGGGGCCCGTCACCTACAATGAGCAGTTCTTC.

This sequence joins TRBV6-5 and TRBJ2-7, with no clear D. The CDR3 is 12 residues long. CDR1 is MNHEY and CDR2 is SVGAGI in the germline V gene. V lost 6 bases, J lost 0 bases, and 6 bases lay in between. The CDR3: CASRGFSYEQYF. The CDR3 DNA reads TGTGCCAGCAGGGGCTTCTCCTACGAGCAGTACTTC.

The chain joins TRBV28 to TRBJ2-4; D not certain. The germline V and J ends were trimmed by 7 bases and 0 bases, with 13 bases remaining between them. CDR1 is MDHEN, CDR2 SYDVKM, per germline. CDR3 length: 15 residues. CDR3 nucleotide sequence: TGTGCCAGCACTTCGGCAGACCTAGCCAAAAACATTCAGTACTTC. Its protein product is CASTSADLAKNIQYF.

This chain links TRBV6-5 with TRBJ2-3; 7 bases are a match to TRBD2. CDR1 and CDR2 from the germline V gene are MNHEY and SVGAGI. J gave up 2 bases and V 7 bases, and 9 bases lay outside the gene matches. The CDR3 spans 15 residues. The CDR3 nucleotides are TGTGCCAGCAAGCGAGCGGGATTGATCACAGATACGCAGTATTTT. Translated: CASKRAGLITDTQYF.

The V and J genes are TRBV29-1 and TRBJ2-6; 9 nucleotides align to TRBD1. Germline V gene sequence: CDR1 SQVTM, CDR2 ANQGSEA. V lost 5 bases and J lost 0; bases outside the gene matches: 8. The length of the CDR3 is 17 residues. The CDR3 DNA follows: TGCAGCGTTAGTGACAGGGGGTCGCCCTCTGGGGCCAACGTCCTGACTTTC. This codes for CSVSDRGSPSGANVLTF.

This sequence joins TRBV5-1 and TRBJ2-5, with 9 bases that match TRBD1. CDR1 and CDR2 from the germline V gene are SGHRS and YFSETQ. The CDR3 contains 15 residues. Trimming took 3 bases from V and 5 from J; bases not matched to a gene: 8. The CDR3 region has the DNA TGCGCCAGCAGCTATCTCACAGGGGGCTCGGAGACCCAGTACTTC. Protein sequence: CASSYLTGGSETQYF. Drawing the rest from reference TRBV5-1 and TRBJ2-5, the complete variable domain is KAGVTQTPRYLIKTRGQQVTLSCSPISGHRSVSWYQQTPGQGLQFLFEYFSETQRNKGNFPGRFSGRQFSNSRSEMNVSTLELGDSALYLCASSYLTGGSETQYFGPGTRLLVL.

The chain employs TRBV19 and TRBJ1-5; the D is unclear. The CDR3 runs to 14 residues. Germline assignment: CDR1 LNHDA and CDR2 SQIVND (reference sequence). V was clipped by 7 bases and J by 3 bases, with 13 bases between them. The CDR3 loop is CASNLALINQPQHF. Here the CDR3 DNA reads TGTGCCAGTAACCTCGCACTTATCAATCAGCCCCAGCATTTT. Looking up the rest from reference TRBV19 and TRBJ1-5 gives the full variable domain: DGGITQSPKYLFRKEGQNVTLSCEQNLNHDAMYWYRQDPGQGLRLIYYSQIVNDFQKGDIAEGYSVSREKKESFPLTVTSAQKNPTAFYLCASNLALINQPQHFGDGTRLSIL.

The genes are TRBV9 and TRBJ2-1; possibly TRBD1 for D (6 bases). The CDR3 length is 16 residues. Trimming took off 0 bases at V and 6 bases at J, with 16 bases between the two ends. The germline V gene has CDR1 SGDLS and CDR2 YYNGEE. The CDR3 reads CASSVGTGITINEQFF. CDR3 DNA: TGTGCCAGCAGCGTAGGAACAGGGATAACAATCAATGAGCAGTTCTTC.

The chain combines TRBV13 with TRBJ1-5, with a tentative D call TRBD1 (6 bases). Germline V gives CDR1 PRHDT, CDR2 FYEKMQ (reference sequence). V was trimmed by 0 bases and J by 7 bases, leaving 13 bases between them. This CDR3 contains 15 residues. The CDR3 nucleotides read TGTGCCAGCAGCTTAGGAGGCAGGGGCGGCCAGCCCCAGCATTTT. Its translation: CASSLGGRGGQPQHF.

This chain's CDR3 is CASSVGQGKGGDEQFF. CDR3 nucleotides: TGTGCCAGCTCAGTGGGACAGGGTAAGGGTGGCGATGAGCAGTTCTTC. The chain is built from TRBV18 and TRBJ2-1, with 9 nucleotides matching TRBD1. The germline gives CDR1 KGHSH, CDR2 LQKENI. The trim removed 5 bases at V and 8 bases at J, leaving 13 bases unmatched. There are 16 residues in the CDR3. The whole variable domain, filled in from reference TRBV18 and TRBJ2-1, reads NAGVMQNPRHLVRRRGQEARLRCSPMKGHSHVYWYRQLPEEGLKFMVYLQKENIIDESGMPKERFSAEFPKEGPSILRIQQVVRGDSAAYFCASSVGQGKGGDEQFFGPGTRLTVL.

CDR3 sequence: CASSQGSFRGKRLGHEQYF. DNA of the CDR3: TGCGCCAGCAGCCAAGGGTCATTTAGGGGGAAGCGTCTCGGCCACGAGCAGTACTTC. J is TRBJ2-7 and V is TRBV4-1, with D possibly TRBD1 on 6 matching bases. This CDR3 contains 19 residues. The V end lost 1 base, the J end lost 5 bases, and 27 bases lay between the germline ends. Germline V gives CDR1 MGHRA, CDR2 YSYEKL.

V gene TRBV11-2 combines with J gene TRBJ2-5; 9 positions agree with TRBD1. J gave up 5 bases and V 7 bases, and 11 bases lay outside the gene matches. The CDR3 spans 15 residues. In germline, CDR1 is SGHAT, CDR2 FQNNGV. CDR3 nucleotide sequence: TGTGCCAGCATCCGGGGACAGGGCTTTTTTGAGACCCAGTACTTC. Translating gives CASIRGQGFFETQYF.

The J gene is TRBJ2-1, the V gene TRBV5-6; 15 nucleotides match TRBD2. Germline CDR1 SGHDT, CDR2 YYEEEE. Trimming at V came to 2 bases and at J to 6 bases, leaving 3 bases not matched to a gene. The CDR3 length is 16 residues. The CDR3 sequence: CASSFPGLAGGNEQFF. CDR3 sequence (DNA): TGTGCCAGCAGCTTCCCGGGACTAGCGGGAGGCAATGAGCAGTTCTTC.

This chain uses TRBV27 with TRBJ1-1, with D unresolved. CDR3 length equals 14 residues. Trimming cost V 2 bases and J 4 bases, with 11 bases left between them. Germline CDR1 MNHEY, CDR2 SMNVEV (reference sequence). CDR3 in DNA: TGTGCCAGCAGTTTACGAGGGTTAGGCACTGAAGCTTTCTTT. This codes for CASSLRGLGTEAFF.

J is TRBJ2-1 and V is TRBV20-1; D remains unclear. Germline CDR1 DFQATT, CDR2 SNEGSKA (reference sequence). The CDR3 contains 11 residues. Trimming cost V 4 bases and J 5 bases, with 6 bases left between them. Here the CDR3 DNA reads TGCAGTGCTAATAGAGACAATGAGCAGTTCTTC. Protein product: CSANRDNEQFF.

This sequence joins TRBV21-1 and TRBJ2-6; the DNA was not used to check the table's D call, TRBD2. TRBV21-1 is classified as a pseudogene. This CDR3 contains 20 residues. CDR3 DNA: TGTGCCAGCAGCTCTCAAGGATCCGCTAGCGGGAGGGGGATGGCCAACGTCCTGACTTTC. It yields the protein CASSSQGSASGRGMANVLTF.